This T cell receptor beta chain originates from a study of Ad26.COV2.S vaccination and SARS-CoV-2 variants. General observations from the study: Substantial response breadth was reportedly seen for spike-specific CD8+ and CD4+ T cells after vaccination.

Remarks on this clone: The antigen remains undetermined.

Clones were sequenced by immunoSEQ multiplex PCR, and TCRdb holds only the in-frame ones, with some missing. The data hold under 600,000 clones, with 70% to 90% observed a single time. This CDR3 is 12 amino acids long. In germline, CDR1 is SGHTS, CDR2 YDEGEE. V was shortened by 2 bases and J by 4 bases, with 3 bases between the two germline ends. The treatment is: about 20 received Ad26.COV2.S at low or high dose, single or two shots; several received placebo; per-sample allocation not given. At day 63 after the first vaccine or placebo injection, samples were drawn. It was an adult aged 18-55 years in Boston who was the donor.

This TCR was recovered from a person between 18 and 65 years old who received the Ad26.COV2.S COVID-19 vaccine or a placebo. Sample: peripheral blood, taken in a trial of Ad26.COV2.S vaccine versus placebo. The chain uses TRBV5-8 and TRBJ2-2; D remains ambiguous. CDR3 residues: CASSFGTGELFF. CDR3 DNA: TGTGCCAGCAGCTTCGGCACCGGGGAGCTGTTTTTT. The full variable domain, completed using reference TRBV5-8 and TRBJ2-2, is EAGVTQSPTHLIKTRGQQATLRCSPISGHTSVYWYQQALGLGLQFLLWYDEGEERNRGNFPPRFSGRQFPNYSSELNVNALELEDSALYLCASSFGTGELFFGEGSRLTVL.